This T cell receptor (beta chain) was profiled in a study of cytotoxic CD8 clonotypes in ibrutinib-treated CLL. Sequencing was performed with immunoSEQ multiplex PCR; in TCRdb, only in-frame clones are kept and a portion is missing. The data contain about 140,000 clones, approximately 80% of them seen just once; the ten biggest clones take up 25% to 30%. V lost 6 bases and J lost 4; bases outside the gene matches: 9. Germline lookup yields CDR1 MNHEY and CDR2 SMNVEV (reference sequence). This CDR3 comprises 15 residues. The source material was PBMCs, sampled after 12 months of ibrutinib treatment. This chain uses TRBV27 with TRBJ2-3; 8 bases align to TRBD2. The sequence was obtained from a human donor with chronic lymphocytic leukemia. The CDR3 nucleotides read TGTGCCAGCAGGGTTGCGGGGGGCCCCGCAGATACGCAGTATTTT. Its protein product is CASRVAGGPADTQYF.